This passage covers 30 T cell receptor beta chains from one sample sequenced in a study of CD8 T cells in ankylosing spondylitis. TCRdb re-called the 5' RACE reads through MiXCR, storing one row per CDR3 protein. The sample shows 300,000 to 400,000 distinct CDR3 sequences, 20% of them seen only once. The specimen sequenced was blood, either unsorted or a sorted T cell fraction (not recorded which). The receptors originated from a male donor with ankylosing spondylitis or in good health (not recorded which).

This CDR3 is CASSFARGTDTQYF. CDR3 nucleotides: TGTGCCAGCAGCTTTGCCAGGGGTACAGATACGCAGTATTTT. The chain links TRBV5-5 to TRBJ2-3, with D perhaps matching TRBD1 (6 bases). Germline CDR1 SGHKS, CDR2 YYEKEE (reference sequence). The CDR3 totals 14 residues. V was shortened by 2 bases and J by 3 bases, with 10 bases between the two germline ends.

This chain uses TRBV21-1 with TRBJ2-3; the table's D call, TRBD1, has no DNA check behind it. TRBV21-1 is classified as a pseudogene. CDR3 length: 16 amino acids. CDR3 sequence: CASSKEGRSPTDTQYF. CDR3 nucleotide sequence: TGTGCCAGCAGCAAAGAGGGGCGTAGCCCCACAGATACGCAGTATTTT.

This sequence joins TRBV29-1 and TRBJ1-1; D unresolved. CDR3 length: 12 amino acids. The V and J ends lost 5 bases and 3 bases respectively, with 10 bases between them. Germline V gives CDR1 SQVTM, CDR2 ANQGSEA. The CDR3 nucleotides are TGCAGCGTTTCCAGCCTGGACACTGAAGCTTTCTTT. Protein: CSVSSLDTEAFF.

This clonotype was detected only a few times. V is TRBV29-1 and J is TRBJ2-7, with D uncertain. Germline V gives CDR1 SQVTM, CDR2 ANQGSEA. V lost 7 bases and J 2 bases, leaving 18 bases between the germline ends. The CDR3 spans 14 residues. The chain's CDR3 is CSARTPDGAYEQYF. CDR3 bases: TGCAGCGCCCGGACCCCGGACGGAGCCTACGAGCAGTACTTC.

This clonotype came up many times. The V gene is TRBV12-3 or TRBV12-4, the J gene TRBJ2-7; a possible D gene is TRBD1 (6 bases). The CDR3 runs to 13 residues. V lost 5 bases and J lost 2, with 10 bases in between. The DNA for the CDR3 is TGTGCCAGCAGTCGCCGGGACACCTACGAGCAGTACTTC. This sequence encodes CASSRRDTYEQYF.

The CDR3 region is CASSLADRRYYEQYF. For the CDR3, the DNA is TGTGCCAGCAGTTTAGCCGACAGGAGGTACTACGAGCAGTACTTC. This chain uses TRBV12-3 or TRBV12-4 with TRBJ2-7; D perhaps matches TRBD1 (6 bases). CDR3 length: 15 residues. V lost 0 bases, J lost 3 bases, and 12 bases lay in between.

This clonotype came up many times. The chain uses TRBV12-3 or TRBV12-4 and TRBJ2-7; tentative D call: TRBD2 (7 bases). V lost 3 bases to trimming and J lost 4 bases, with 16 bases between them. The CDR3 is made up of 15 amino acids. In nucleotides, the CDR3 is TGTGCCAGCAGTTTGGGGGGGCGGCCCGCATACGAGCAGTACTTC. Protein sequence: CASSLGGRPAYEQYF.

The chain combines TRBV29-1 with TRBJ2-3, with 8 bases that match TRBD2. CDR3 size: 14 residues. Germline trimming cut 2 bases from V and 5 bases from J; bases unmatched to any gene: 6. From germline, CDR1 is SQVTM and CDR2 ANQGSEA. The CDR3 bases are TGCAGCGTTGAAAGGGGACTAGTCGAAGATACGCAGTATTTT. Translating it yields CSVERGLVEDTQYF.

This clonotype was observed a handful of times. The V and J genes are TRBV11-2 and TRBJ2-2; 14 bases line up with TRBD2. Germline assignment: CDR1 SGHAT and CDR2 FQNNGV. This CDR3 is built from 18 residues. V lost 3 bases to trimming and J lost 0 bases; unmatched junction nucleotides: 3. CDR3: CASSLGLAGATNTGELFF. The CDR3, as DNA: TGTGCCAGCAGCTTGGGACTAGCGGGGGCCACGAACACCGGGGAGCTGTTTTTT. Variable domain in full (rest from reference TRBV11-2 and TRBJ2-2): EAGVAQSPRYKIIEKRQSVAFWCNPISGHATLYWYQQILGQGPKLLIQFQNNGVVDDSQLPKDRFSAERLKGVDSTLKIQPAKLEDSAVYLCASSLGLAGATNTGELFFGEGSRLTVL.

In its sample, this clonotype was seen a few times. The V and J genes are TRBV2 and TRBJ2-7; TRBD1 agrees at 9 bases. V dropped 6 bases and J dropped 5; count of bases not matched to a gene: 8. CDR1 is SNHLY, CDR2 FYNNEI, per germline. The CDR3 is 14 amino acids. Here the CDR3 reads CASSQGTGKNEQYF. CDR3 in DNA: TGTGCCAGCAGCCAAGGGACAGGGAAAAACGAGCAGTACTTC.

V and J are TRBV18 and TRBJ2-1; TRBD2 matches at 8 bases. Looked up from germline, CDR1 is KGHSH and CDR2 is LQKENI. The CDR3 sequence is 20 residues long. Unmatched junction bases numbered 26, after V lost 0 bases and J lost 13 bases. As DNA, the CDR3 is TGTGCCAGCTCACCACCGGTGGGCAGTGCTGCGGGGGGCCTGCTGACGACTCAGTTCTTC. It codes for CASSPPVGSAAGGLLTTQFF.

The genes are TRBV29-1 and TRBJ2-7; unclear D gene. The V end was cut by 4 bases, the J end by 0 bases, with 7 bases between. In germline, CDR1 is SQVTM, CDR2 ANQGSEA. The CDR3 contains 12 residues. The CDR3 region has the DNA TGCAGCGTTGGGTCCGTCTCCTACGAGCAGTACTTC. The encoded protein is CSVGSVSYEQYF.

There are many counts of this clonotype. The V call is TRBV4-1, the J call TRBJ2-3; D is perhaps TRBD2 (6 bases). V was clipped by 1 base and J by 5 bases, with 10 bases between them. The CDR3 consists of 14 residues. Germline CDR1 MGHRA, CDR2 YSYEKL. Here the CDR3 reads CASSQGRGLDTQYF. The CDR3, as DNA: TGCGCCAGCAGCCAAGGGCGGGGCTTAGATACGCAGTATTTT.

Many counts were recorded for this clonotype. The genes are TRBV29-1 and TRBJ2-1; D is uncertain. The CDR3 is 10 amino acids. The V and J ends lost 7 bases and 4 bases respectively, with 5 bases between them. The germline CDR1 and CDR2 sequences are SQVTM and ANQGSEA. CDR3 loop: CSAKYNEQFF. CDR3 sequence (DNA): TGCAGCGCAAAGTACAATGAGCAGTTCTTC.

This clonotype was observed a few times. Here the CDR3 DNA reads TGTGCCAGCAGCTGGGACAGGCTACCCGGGGAGCTGTTTTTT. Translated, it gives CASSWDRLPGELFF. This chain uses TRBV12-3 or TRBV12-4 with TRBJ2-2, with 8 bases lining up with TRBD1. The junction had 6 bases not matched to a gene; V was cut back by 6 bases and J by 6 bases. This CDR3 contains 14 residues.

The gene calls are TRBV11-2 and TRBJ1-4; no clear D. Germline lookup yields CDR1 SGHAT and CDR2 FQNNGV. The CDR3 length is 13 residues. Trimming stripped 7 bases from V and 8 bases from J, with 14 bases between. The CDR3 coding sequence is TGTGCCAGCACCCTTCCGCCCTCGGAAAAACTGTTTTTT. Amino acids: CASTLPPSEKLFF.

This clonotype has more than one count but fewer than ten. The V call is TRBV6-5, the J call TRBJ2-7; D uncertain. Germline CDR1 is MNHEY and CDR2 is SVGAGI. This CDR3 is built from 13 residues. V lost 0 bases and J 2 bases, leaving 5 bases between the germline ends. The CDR3 is CASSYSPAYEQYF. The CDR3 region has the DNA TGTGCCAGCAGTTACTCCCCCGCCTACGAGCAGTACTTC.

V usage is TRBV19 and J usage is TRBJ2-7; a weak D match, TRBD1 (5 bases). Trimming removed 1 base from V and 4 bases from J, with 11 bases in between. The CDR3 is made up of 14 amino acids. Germline lookup yields CDR1 LNHDA and CDR2 SQIVND (reference sequence). This CDR3 is CASSIAPTEYEQYF. The CDR3 DNA is TGTGCCAGTAGTATAGCCCCGACAGAATACGAGCAGTACTTC.

At least ten counts were recorded for this clonotype. The chain carries TRBV20-1 and TRBJ2-7; either TRBD1 or TRBD2 may supply D (6 bases each). CDR1 DFQATT and CDR2 SNEGSKA come from the germline V gene (reference sequence). The CDR3 spans 13 residues. The V and J ends lost 3 bases and 2 bases respectively, with 11 bases between them. The CDR3 DNA is TGCAGTGCTAGGAGGGGGGAACCCTACGAGCAGTACTTC. It is translated as CSARRGEPYEQYF.

This clonotype was counted only a few times. The chain has TRBV5-1 and TRBJ2-1; no clear D. The germline gives CDR1 SGHRS, CDR2 YFSETQ. With 0 bases removed from V and 9 bases from J, the gap between germline ends came to 7 bases. The CDR3 is 12 amino acids. CDR3 protein: CASSLEDGEQFF. Written as DNA, the CDR3 is TGCGCCAGCAGCTTGGAGGACGGTGAGCAGTTCTTC.

The chain couples TRBV7-9 to TRBJ1-6; D is perhaps TRBD1 (6 bases). Germline CDR1 is SEHNR and CDR2 is FQNEAQ (reference sequence). The CDR3 spans 13 residues. V was cut by 1 base and J by 13 bases, with 11 bases left in between. Written as DNA, the CDR3 is TGTGCCAGCAGCTTAGAGGACAGCATGCCCCTCCACTTT. Translating gives CASSLEDSMPLHF.

The CDR3, as DNA: TGCAGCGTTGAATTCAGCCAAGAGACCCAGTACTTC. Translated, it gives CSVEFSQETQYF. The rearrangement joins TRBV29-1 to TRBJ2-5; D remains unclear. Germline CDR1 SQVTM, CDR2 ANQGSEA. CDR3 length: 12 residues. V gave up 2 bases and J gave up 1 base, with 5 bases separating them.

The chain uses TRBV20-1 and TRBJ2-5; no reliable D call. The CDR3 is made up of 14 amino acids. Germline lookup yields CDR1 DFQATT and CDR2 SNEGSKA (reference sequence). Trimming removed 3 bases from V and 5 bases from J, with 16 bases in between. The CDR3 DNA reads as TGCAGTGCTAGGACCCGCGGCGTCGTGGAGACCCAGTACTTC. This translates into CSARTRGVVETQYF.

This clonotype was seen a handful of times. This chain joins TRBV7-9 and TRBJ2-1, with D unresolved. V was trimmed by 5 bases and J by 6 bases, leaving 17 bases between them. In germline, CDR1 is SEHNR, CDR2 FQNEAQ (reference sequence). This CDR3 is built from 15 residues. The CDR3 loop reads CASSQTTPAPNEQFF. CDR3 sequence (DNA): TGTGCCAGCAGCCAGACGACTCCCGCCCCCAATGAGCAGTTCTTC.

The V call is TRBV7-2, the J call TRBJ2-2, with TRBD1 matching 9 bases. Trimming cost V 7 bases and J 2 bases; bases outside gene matches: 11. The CDR3 length is 17 residues. The V gene's germline CDR1 is SGHTA and CDR2 FQGNSA. Written as DNA, the CDR3 is TGTGCCAGCACCTGGGGGGGGGACAGGGAAAACACCGGGGAGCTGTTTTTT. This gives the protein CASTWGGDRENTGELFF.

Concerning this clonotype: One junction end disagrees with the germline gene, perhaps due to a read error. This chain links TRBV12-3 or TRBV12-4 with TRBJ2-5, with 9 bases matching TRBD2. CDR3 length: 15 residues. CDR3 in amino acids: CASSLAGAKQETQYF. For the CDR3, the DNA is TGTGCCAGCAGCTTAGCGGGGGCTAAGCAAGAGACCCAGTACTTC.

This clonotype was found a few times. The rearrangement uses TRBV19 and TRBJ2-7; D is uncertain. CDR1 is LNHDA, CDR2 SQIVND, per germline (reference sequence). Trimming pared 11 bases from V and 8 bases from J, leaving 16 bases between. The CDR3 sequence is 11 residues long. CDR3 DNA sequence: TGTGCCTCCGGCCCTTTGAGTAAGCAGTACTTC. It specifies CASGPLSKQYF.

The chain employs TRBV10-3 and TRBJ2-7, with 8 bases fitting TRBD1. V dropped 10 bases and J dropped 2; count of bases not matched to a gene: 10. Per the germline V gene, CDR1 is ENHRY and CDR2 is SYGVKD. This CDR3 has 14 amino acids. This CDR3 reads CASETGGFPYEQYF. CDR3 bases: TGTGCCAGCGAAACAGGGGGTTTTCCCTACGAGCAGTACTTC.

CDR3 sequence reads: CASSQDPHGGRTGELFF. The CDR3 DNA is TGTGCCAGCAGCCAAGATCCCCATGGAGGGCGCACCGGGGAGCTGTTTTTT. The rearrangement uses TRBV4-2 and TRBJ2-2; D possibly corresponds to TRBD2 (6 bases). The CDR3 is 17 amino acids. Looked up from germline, CDR1 is LGHNA and CDR2 is YNFKEQ. V gave up 0 bases and J gave up 4 bases, with 15 bases separating them.

The V gene is TRBV30, the J gene TRBJ2-2, with 7 nucleotides matching TRBD1. J lost 1 base, V lost 4 bases, and 15 bases had no gene match. Germline V CDR1 and CDR2: GTSNPN, SVGIG (reference sequence). This CDR3 has 18 amino acids. The CDR3 reads CAWTKGASTGRNTGELFF. The CDR3 bases are TGTGCCTGGACCAAGGGGGCCTCAACGGGTAGGAACACCGGGGAGCTGTTTTTT.